The clone carrying this T cell receptor beta chain has just one count. Its antigen is as yet unknown. The PCR made use of 60 Vbeta and 13 Jbeta primers. Repertoires were generated with immunoSEQ multiplex PCR, while TCRdb's copy carries only in-frame clones and drops some. The sample shows about 160,000 clones, approximately 80% of them seen only once. From germline, CDR1 is LNHDA and CDR2 SQIVND (reference sequence). V shed 1 base and J 6 bases; nucleotides not matched to a gene: 3. This CDR3 has 13 amino acids. The sample comes from a study of cytomegalovirus exposure and HLA in healthy donors. Across the whole study: HLA-typed donors were the source of 82 million or so unique TCRs, which an early data release held. Study observations and caveats: Reports described diagnosis of cytomegalovirus status by the classifier as highly specific and sensitive.

The clonotype originates from a man over 45 in good health and CMV-seropositive. The chain carries TRBV19 and TRBJ2-7; 7 nucleotides line up with TRBD2. Sequenced: PBMCs. The CDR3 spells CASSIGLAAEQYV. In nucleotides, the CDR3 is TGTGCCAGTAGTATAGGACTAGCTGCCGAGCAGTACGTC.